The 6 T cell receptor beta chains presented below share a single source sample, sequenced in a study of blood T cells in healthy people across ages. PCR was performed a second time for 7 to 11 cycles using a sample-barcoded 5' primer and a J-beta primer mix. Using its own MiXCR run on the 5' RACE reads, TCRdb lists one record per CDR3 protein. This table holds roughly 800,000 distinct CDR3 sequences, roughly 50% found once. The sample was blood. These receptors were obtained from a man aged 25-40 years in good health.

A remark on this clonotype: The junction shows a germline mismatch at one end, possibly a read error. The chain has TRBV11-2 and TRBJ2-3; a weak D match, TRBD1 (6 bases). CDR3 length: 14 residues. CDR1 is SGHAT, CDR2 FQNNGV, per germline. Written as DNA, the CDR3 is TGTGCCTGCAGCTTAGACAGGATCACAGATACGCAGTATTTT. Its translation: CACSLDRITDTQYF.

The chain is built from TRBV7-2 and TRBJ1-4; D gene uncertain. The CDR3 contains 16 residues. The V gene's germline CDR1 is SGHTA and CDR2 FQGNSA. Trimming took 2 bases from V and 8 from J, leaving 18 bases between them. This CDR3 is CASSLMSGRLGEKLFF. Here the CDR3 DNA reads TGTGCCAGCAGCTTAATGAGCGGACGGCTCGGGGAAAAACTGTTTTTT.

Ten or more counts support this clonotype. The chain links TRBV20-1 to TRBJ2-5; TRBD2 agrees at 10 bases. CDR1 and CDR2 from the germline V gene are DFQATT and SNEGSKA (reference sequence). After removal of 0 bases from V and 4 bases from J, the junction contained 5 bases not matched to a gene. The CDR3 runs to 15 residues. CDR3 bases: TGCAGTGCTAGAGATCGGTTAGCGGGAGGAGAGACCCAGTACTTC. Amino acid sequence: CSARDRLAGGETQYF.

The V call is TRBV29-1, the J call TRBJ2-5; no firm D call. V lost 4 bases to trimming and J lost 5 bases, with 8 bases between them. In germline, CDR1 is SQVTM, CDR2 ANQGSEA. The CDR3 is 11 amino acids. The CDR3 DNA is TGCAGCGTTGCCGAGTGGGAGACCCAGTACTTC. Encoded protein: CSVAEWETQYF.

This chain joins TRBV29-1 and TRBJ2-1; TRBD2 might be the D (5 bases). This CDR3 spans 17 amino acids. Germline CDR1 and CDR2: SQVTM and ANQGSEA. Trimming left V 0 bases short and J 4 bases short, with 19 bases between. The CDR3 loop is CSVEDPLRANLYNEQFF. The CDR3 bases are TGCAGCGTTGAAGATCCCCTGCGGGCTAACCTTTACAATGAGCAGTTCTTC.

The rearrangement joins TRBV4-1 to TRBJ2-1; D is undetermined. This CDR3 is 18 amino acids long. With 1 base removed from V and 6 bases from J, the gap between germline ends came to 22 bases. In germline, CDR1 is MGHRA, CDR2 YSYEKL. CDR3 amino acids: CASSQVGGGWGSPNEQFF. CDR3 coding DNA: TGCGCCAGCAGCCAAGTAGGTGGTGGTTGGGGATCCCCCAATGAGCAGTTCTTC.